Listed below are T cell receptor beta chains from one sample, sequenced in a study of blood T cell repertoires in COVID-19. Sequencing used immunoSEQ multiplex PCR; TCRdb keeps in-frame clones, though not all of them. Among about 250,000 clones listed, roughly four fifths were seen once. What was sequenced was peripheral blood. The receptors were sampled from an older man with acute or convalescent COVID-19. Each CDR3 is given with its conserved first and last residue. Each record gives: clone size, V gene, D gene, J gene, CDR3 DNA, CDR3 protein. D genes are given only for firm matches. A row's size may be missing; if present it is once, few, many or a size class.

-	TRBV23-1	-	TRBJ2-7	TGCGCCAGCAGTCAATCAAGAGTACACGAGCAGTACTTC	CASSQSRVHEQYF
-	TRBV6-5	-	TRBJ1-1	TGTGCCAGCAGTTACCCGCCGGGTGAAGCTTTCTTT	CASSYPPGEAFF
-	TRBV5-6	TRBD1	TRBJ1-5	TGTGCCAGCAGCCGGGGGGACAGGGTGCTTCAGCCCCAGCATTTT	CASSRGDRVLQPQHF
-	TRBV18	TRBD2	TRBJ2-1	TGTGCCAGCTCACCATTATGGACTAGCTACTACAATGAGCAGTTCTTC	CASSPLWTSYYNEQFF
-	TRBV9	TRBD1	TRBJ2-7	TGTGCCAGCAGCGTAGCCGACAGGACAGGGGGCCACGAGCAGTACTTC	CASSVADRTGGHEQYF
-	TRBV5-1	-	TRBJ1-1	TGCGCCAGCAGCTTCGGGGGATCGAACACTGAAGCTTTCTTT	CASSFGGSNTEAFF
-	TRBV6-2/TRBV6-3	-	TRBJ2-1	TGTGCCAGCAGTTACTTGGCGGGTAGGGAGTTCTTC	CASSYLAGREFF
-	TRBV5-1	-	TRBJ2-2	TGCGCCAGCAGCCCCCGGGACAACGCGAACACCGGGGAGCTGTTTTTT	CASSPRDNANTGELFF
once	TRBV7-3	-	TRBJ2-2	TGTGCCAGCAGCTCTCCCCTTGGGCGGGAGAACACCGGGGAGCTGTTTTTT	CASSSPLGRENTGELFF
-	TRBV24-1	TRBD2	TRBJ2-1	TGTGCCACCAGTGACCTAGCGGGAGGGATAAATGAGCAGTTCTTC	CATSDLAGGINEQFF
-	TRBV2	-	TRBJ1-2	TGTGCCAGCAGTGGACAGTTGGAAGACTATGGCTACACCTTC	CASSGQLEDYGYTF
-	TRBV7-9	-	TRBJ1-4	TGTGCCAGCACTCGCGGGGGTGGTAATGAAAAACTGTTTTTT	CASTRGGGNEKLFF
few	TRBV6-5	TRBD2	TRBJ2-7	TGTGCCAGCGATAACGGACTAGCGGGAGTCTACGAGCAGTACTTC	CASDNGLAGVYEQYF
-	TRBV5-1	-	TRBJ2-7	TGCGCCAGCAGCCTTGGACACCTAAACGAGCAGTACTTC	CASSLGHLNEQYF
once	TRBV28	-	TRBJ1-1	TGTGCCAGCGGAAACAGGATGAACACTGAAGCTTTCTTT	CASGNRMNTEAFF
few	TRBV11-3	-	TRBJ1-1	TGTGCCAGCAGCTTAGCGGCGGGGAACACTGAAGCTTTCTTT	CASSLAAGNTEAFF
-	TRBV6-2/TRBV6-3	-	TRBJ2-7	TGTGCCAGCAGTTTTACCGGGACTGCTACCTACGAGCAGTACTTC	CASSFTGTATYEQYF
-	TRBV18	-	TRBJ1-1	TGTGCCAGCTCACCGGTCGACCGGGGGAACACTGAAGCTTTCTTT	CASSPVDRGNTEAFF
many	TRBV7-9	-	TRBJ1-6	TGTGCCAGCAGCTCACCGGGACCGCGGGGTAATTCACCCCTCCACTTT	CASSSPGPRGNSPLHF
-	TRBV12-3/TRBV12-4	-	TRBJ2-1	TGTGCCAGCAGTACCGGCAATGAGCAGTTCTTC	CASSTGNEQFF
-	TRBV2	TRBD1	TRBJ2-2	TGTGCCAGCAGTGACAGGGGGCGCGTAATTCGGGAGCTGTTTTTT	CASSDRGRVIRELFF
-	TRBV19	TRBD1	TRBJ2-1	TGTGCCAGTAGTCCCAGGGGACAGGGGGCGTCAAATGAGCAGTTCTTC	CASSPRGQGASNEQFF
-	TRBV25-1	-	TRBJ2-1	TGTGCCAGCAGTAAACAGGGTGGCCGCTACAATGAGCAGTTCTTC	CASSKQGGRYNEQFF
-	TRBV4-2	-	TRBJ2-5	TGTGCCAGCAGCCAAATAAAAGCGGGCCGGACGTACCAAGAGACCCAGTACTTC	CASSQIKAGRTYQETQYF
-	TRBV5-1	TRBD2	TRBJ2-2	TGCGCCAGCAGCTTGATTAGCGGGGGGTCAGCCGGGGAGCTGTTTTTT	CASSLISGGSAGELFF
-	TRBV6-5	-	TRBJ1-2	TGTGCCAGCAGCGCAGGTACCTATGGCTACACCTTC	CASSAGTYGYTF
-	TRBV19	-	TRBJ1-4	TGTGCCAGTAGTACGGAGGGCTCCTTAAGGGGAAAACTGTTTTTT	CASSTEGSLRGKLFF
-	TRBV19	TRBD1	TRBJ1-2	TGTGCCAGTAGTATAGGAGGCAGGGGGCCACAAAACTATGGCTACACCTTC	CASSIGGRGPQNYGYTF
-	TRBV5-1	-	TRBJ1-5	TGCGCCAGCAGCTTTACCGGGGAAGGCCAGCCCCAGCATTTT	CASSFTGEGQPQHF
few	TRBV6-1	TRBD1	TRBJ1-2	TGTGCCAGCAGTAAAGGTCCCGGGACAGGCTTAAGCGGCTACACCTTC	CASSKGPGTGLSGYTF
-	TRBV2	-	TRBJ1-6	TGTGCCAGCAGTGAAGCCCGGGGGGCGAGGGGCTCCTATAATTCACCCCTCCACTTT	CASSEARGARGSYNSPLHF
-	TRBV19	-	TRBJ1-5	TGTGCCAGTAGCCTGAGGTTGGTAGGGGGAAATCAGCCCCAGCATTTT	CASSLRLVGGNQPQHF
-	TRBV2	-	TRBJ1-6	TGTGCCAGCAGTTGGGGAACGGGGGTGAATTCACCCCTCCACTTT	CASSWGTGVNSPLHF
-	TRBV9	TRBD1	TRBJ1-6	TGTGCCAGCAGCGAACAGGGGGTCGGCTCACCCCTCCACTTT	CASSEQGVGSPLHF
-	TRBV5-1	-	TRBJ2-1	TGCGCCAGCAGCCCCGAGACGAGGAATGAGCAGTTCTTC	CASSPETRNEQFF
-	TRBV7-9	TRBD1	TRBJ1-2	TGTGCCAGCAGCTCAGGGGGTCGGGACTATGGCTACACCTTC	CASSSGGRDYGYTF
-	TRBV14	-	TRBJ1-2	TGTGCCAGCAGCCCGGGAACTTATGGCTACACCTTC	CASSPGTYGYTF
-	TRBV10-2	-	TRBJ1-1	TGCGCCAGCAGTTTACAGATGAACACTGAAGCTTTCTTT	CASSLQMNTEAFF
-	TRBV5-6	-	TRBJ2-7	TGTGCCACCGGCAGGGCAGGGCGCCACGAGCAGTACTTC	CATGRAGRHEQYF
-	TRBV2	TRBD1	TRBJ1-6	TGTGCCAGCAGTGCCAGGACAGGGAATAATTCACTCCTCCACTTT	CASSARTGNNSLLHF
-	TRBV10-2	-	TRBJ2-7	TGCGCCAGCAGTTTCCATTCCGGGAGATACGAGCAGTACTTC	CASSFHSGRYEQYF
-	TRBV24-1	TRBD2	TRBJ2-1	TGTGCCACCAGTGATTTTAGCGGGAGGCTAAGCTCCTACAATGAGCAGTTCTTC	CATSDFSGRLSSYNEQFF
-	TRBV6-5	TRBD1	TRBJ1-3	TGTGCCAGCAGGCGGGACAGGGCGTCTGGAAACACCATATATTTT	CASRRDRASGNTIYF
-	TRBV28	-	TRBJ2-3	TGTGCCAGCAGTTCGAGCGGGTGGGACCACACAGATACGCAGTATTTT	CASSSSGWDHTDTQYF
-	TRBV5-4	TRBD1	TRBJ1-4	TGTGCCAGCAGCTTGGTGGGACAGGGTATGGGTGAAAAACTGTTTTTT	CASSLVGQGMGEKLFF
-	TRBV28	-	TRBJ1-1	TGTGCCATCTTAGTGGGGGGGGGAAACACTGAAGCTTTCTTT	CAILVGGGNTEAFF
-	TRBV28	-	TRBJ1-1	TGTGCCAGCAGTTTACAAGCAGGAACACGAAAGAACACTGAAGCTTTCTTT	CASSLQAGTRKNTEAFF
-	TRBV28	TRBD1	TRBJ1-2	TGTGCCAGCAGTTCCGGGACAGCTACCTATGGCTACACCTTC	CASSSGTATYGYTF
-	TRBV9	TRBD2	TRBJ2-1	TGTGCCAGCAGCCCCCAGGGACTAGCGGGAGACCCGGCCTACAATGAGCAGTTCTTC	CASSPQGLAGDPAYNEQFF
-	TRBV18	-	TRBJ1-1	TGTGCCAGCTCTTATTCAGGGGAAGCTTTCTTT	CASSYSGEAFF